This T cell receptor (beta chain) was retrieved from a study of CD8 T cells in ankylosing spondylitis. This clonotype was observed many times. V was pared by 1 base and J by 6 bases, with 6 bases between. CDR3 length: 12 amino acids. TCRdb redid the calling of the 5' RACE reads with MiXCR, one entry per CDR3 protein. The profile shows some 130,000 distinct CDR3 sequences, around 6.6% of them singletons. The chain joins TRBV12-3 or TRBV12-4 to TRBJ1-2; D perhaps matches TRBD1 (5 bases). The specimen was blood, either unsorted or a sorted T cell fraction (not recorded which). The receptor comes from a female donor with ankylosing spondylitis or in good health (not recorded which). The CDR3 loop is CASSLVGDGYTF. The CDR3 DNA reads TGTGCCAGCAGTTTAGTGGGGGATGGCTACACCTTC.